One and the same sample provided the 28 T cell receptor beta chains below, sequenced in a study of shared T cell receptors in the human thymus. This table comes from immunoSEQ multiplex PCR, and its TCRdb copy is limited to in-frame clones, with some not included. This sample has some 700,000 clones; approximately 88% occur once, and the top ten carry about 0.01%. The same specimen was also included in a second study, on human thymus T cells.

The sample consisted of thymocytes. These receptors were collected from a boy in the first two years of life with a congenital heart defect.

V is TRBV15 and J is TRBJ2-3; 12 bases line up with TRBD1. V was pared by 8 bases and J by 0 bases, with 15 bases of the junction left unmatched. Germline V gene data show CDR1 as LNHNV and CDR2 as YYDKDF (reference sequence). This CDR3 spans 19 amino acids. The CDR3 protein is CATDRRGQGAVPSTDTQYF. In nucleotides, the CDR3 is TGTGCCACCGATAGAAGGGGACAGGGGGCAGTTCCGAGCACAGATACGCAGTATTTT.

This chain links TRBV5-1 with TRBJ2-1; 11 bases are shared with TRBD2. Per the germline V gene, CDR1 is SGHRS and CDR2 is YFSETQ. The CDR3 contains 21 residues. Trimming cost V 3 bases and J 3 bases; bases outside gene matches: 20. The CDR3 region has the DNA TGCGCCAGCAGCTCCGCTAAACCACTAGCGGGAGTCGCGGCGGGCTACAATGAGCAGTTCTTC. This encodes CASSSAKPLAGVAAGYNEQFF.

This clone was observed a handful of times. The chain employs TRBV19 and TRBJ2-6; D perhaps matches TRBD2 (5 bases). CDR3 size: 17 residues. Per germline, CDR1 LNHDA and CDR2 SQIVND (reference sequence). Deletions cut 6 bases from V and 0 bases from J, with 15 bases between. CDR3 sequence: CASSQRGLPSGANVLTF. The CDR3 DNA is TGTGCCAGTAGCCAGAGAGGGCTTCCCTCTGGGGCCAACGTCCTGACTTTC.

The chain recombines TRBV5-4 with TRBJ2-2; TRBD2 matches at 10 bases. The junction had 16 bases not matched to a gene; V was cut back by 4 bases and J by 4 bases. The CDR3 is 19 amino acids. CDR1 SGHNT and CDR2 YYREEE come from the germline V gene (reference sequence). The CDR3 DNA is TGTGCCAGCAGCCCGGGCGGGGAGCTAGCGGGAGCGGGCACCGGGGAGCTGTTTTTT. It specifies CASSPGGELAGAGTGELFF.

The chain is built from TRBV4-3 and TRBJ2-1; the match to TRBD2 covers 11 bases. Germline V CDR1 and CDR2: LGHNA, YSLEER. The CDR3 extends over 21 amino acids. V lost 0 bases, J lost 5 bases, and 18 bases stayed unmatched. For the CDR3, the DNA is TGCGCCAGCAGCCAAGATAGGACTAGCGGGTCGGAACCGAATGGAGACAATGAGCAGTTCTTC. This encodes CASSQDRTSGSEPNGDNEQFF.

The V and J genes are TRBV18 and TRBJ1-3; 8 nucleotides match TRBD1. The V gene's germline CDR1 is KGHSH and CDR2 LQKENI. Trimming took 4 bases from V and 2 from J; bases not matched to a gene: 4. This CDR3 region has 15 residues. The CDR3 sequence is CASSLQGETGNTIYF. The CDR3 nucleotides are TGTGCCAGCTCACTACAGGGGGAGACTGGAAACACCATATATTTT.

The J gene is TRBJ2-7, the V gene TRBV14; TRBD2 matches 10 bases. CDR1 SGHDN and CDR2 FVKESK come from the germline V gene. The CDR3 is 15 residues long. Trimming removed 0 bases from V and 4 bases from J; junction bases left unmatched: 3. In DNA, the CDR3 is TGTGCCAGCAGCCAAGATCCACTAGCGGGGTACGAGCAGTACTTC. This translates into CASSQDPLAGYEQYF.

The chain recombines TRBV29-1 with TRBJ2-1, with TRBD2 matching 7 bases. V shed 7 bases and J 3 bases; nucleotides not matched to a gene: 24. This CDR3 has 19 residues. Germline V CDR1 and CDR2: SQVTM, ANQGSEA. CDR3 sequence: CSGNYGAGVLERDYNEQFF. CDR3 nucleotide sequence: TGCAGCGGCAACTATGGGGCGGGAGTACTGGAAAGGGACTACAATGAGCAGTTCTTC.

The chain employs TRBV4-3 and TRBJ2-3, with D perhaps TRBD1 (8 bases). Germline V gene sequence: CDR1 LGHNA, CDR2 YSLEER. The V end was cut by 0 bases, the J end by 11 bases, with 15 bases between. The CDR3 is 14 residues long. The CDR3 region is CASSQEYTGGEQYF. The CDR3 nucleotides read TGCGCCAGCAGCCAAGAATACACAGGGGGGGAGCAGTATTTT.

In this sample, this clone turned up once. V and J are TRBV11-3 and TRBJ2-7, with D perhaps matching TRBD2 (6 bases). The CDR3 is 14 amino acids. V lost 1 base, J lost 6 bases, and 13 bases lay in between. The germline V gene encodes CDR1 SGHNT and CDR2 YENEEA. This CDR3 is CASSLARERCEQYF. Written as DNA, the CDR3 is TGTGCCAGCAGCTTAGCGCGGGAAAGGTGCGAGCAGTACTTC.

The DNA for the CDR3 is TGTGCCAGCAGCTCCCGTTCTAGCGGGAGGGCCTCCGAGCAGTACTTC. Amino acids: CASSSRSSGRASEQYF. The chain joins TRBV11-2 to TRBJ2-7; TRBD2 matches at 12 bases. The V segment lost 4 bases and the J segment 6 bases; nucleotides outside the gene matches: 10. In germline, CDR1 is SGHAT, CDR2 FQNNGV. CDR3 length equals 16 residues.

The V call is TRBV28, the J call TRBJ1-4, with 8 positions matching TRBD1. Germline lookup yields CDR1 MDHEN and CDR2 SYDVKM. The length of the CDR3 is 16 residues. Trimming removed 5 bases from V and 8 bases from J; junction bases left unmatched: 13. The CDR3 bases are TGTGCCAGCAGTCCATACCTGACAGGGGAGGAGGAAAAACTGTTTTTT. Amino acid sequence: CASSPYLTGEEEKLFF.

The V and J genes are TRBV27 and TRBJ2-3; possibly TRBD2 for D (6 bases). CDR3 length equals 17 residues. V lost 5 bases and J 4 bases, leaving 22 bases between the germline ends. Germline lookup yields CDR1 MNHEY and CDR2 SMNVEV (reference sequence). In DNA form, the CDR3 reads TGTGCCAGCAGTCTTTCCCGGGACCCTCAGCGGGCAGATACGCAGTATTTT. Protein product: CASSLSRDPQRADTQYF.

In this sample, this clone turned up a few times. Written as DNA, the CDR3 is TGCGCCAGCAGCCAAGACTACTCGTACTGCACAGATACGCAGTATTTT. This gives the protein CASSQDYSYCTDTQYF. The rearrangement joins TRBV4-3 to TRBJ2-3; D is undetermined. The CDR3 loop spans 16 amino acids. Trimming took off 0 bases at V and 1 base at J, with 11 bases between the two ends. CDR1 is LGHNA and CDR2 is YSLEER in the germline V gene.

J is TRBJ2-5 and V is TRBV27, with TRBD1 matching over 9 bases. CDR3 length: 14 amino acids. The germline V gene has CDR1 MNHEY and CDR2 SMNVEV (reference sequence). Unmatched junction bases numbered 2, after V lost 4 bases and J lost 2 bases. CDR3 amino acids: CASSYRGRQETQYF. The CDR3 DNA reads TGTGCCAGCAGTTACAGGGGGCGGCAAGAGACCCAGTACTTC.

V usage is TRBV11-3 and J usage is TRBJ2-5, with 10 bases fitting TRBD2. Germline lookup yields CDR1 SGHNT and CDR2 YENEEA. Trimming took 0 bases from V and 3 from J; bases not matched to a gene: 7. The CDR3 length is 17 residues. This CDR3 is CASSLEGGTSAKETQYF. The CDR3 DNA is TGTGCCAGCAGCTTAGAGGGAGGGACTAGCGCGAAAGAGACCCAGTACTTC. The variable domain in full, with the rest retrieved from reference TRBV11-3 and TRBJ2-5, is EAGVVQSPRYKIIEKKQPVAFWCNPISGHNTLYWYLQNLGQGPELLIRYENEEAVDDSQLPKDRFSAERLKGVDSTLKIQPAELGDSAVYLCASSLEGGTSAKETQYFGPGTRLLVL.

This chain connects TRBV10-2 to TRBJ2-2, with D possibly matching TRBD1 (6 bases). This CDR3 has 18 residues. Per the germline V gene, CDR1 is WSHSY and CDR2 is SAAADI. The V end was cut by 0 bases, the J end by 2 bases, with 16 bases between. The CDR3 DNA reads TGCGCCAGCAGTGAGTCCCTCCGCTACAGGGCAAACACCGGGGAGCTGTTTTTT. Its translation: CASSESLRYRANTGELFF.

The V call is TRBV7-2, the J call TRBJ2-1; TRBD1 matches 7 bases. The CDR3 spans 18 residues. Per the germline V gene, CDR1 is SGHTA and CDR2 is FQGNSA. Germline trimming cut 10 bases from V and 0 bases from J; bases unmatched to any gene: 18. The CDR3 region is CAINAGTAPYSSYNEQFF. The CDR3 DNA reads as TGTGCCATCAACGCTGGGACAGCCCCATATAGCTCCTACAATGAGCAGTTCTTC.

V usage is TRBV5-8 and J usage is TRBJ2-7; 8 nucleotides line up with TRBD1. J was trimmed by 0 bases and V by 4 bases; bases with no gene match: 12. Per the germline V gene, CDR1 is SGHTS and CDR2 is YDEGEE. The CDR3 length is 17 residues. For the CDR3, the DNA is TGTGCCAGCAGCAGAATTCACAGGGGGTCCAACTCCTACGAGCAGTACTTC. Its translation is CASSRIHRGSNSYEQYF.

The chain has TRBV13 and TRBJ2-5, with TRBD2 identical over 10 bases. The end of the DNA is better explained by TRBJ2-7, so the J call may be wrong. The CDR3 covers 16 residues. The germline V gene encodes CDR1 PRHDT and CDR2 FYEKMQ (reference sequence). The CDR3 reads CASSRPLAGLSYEQYF. The CDR3 DNA follows: TGTGCCAGCAGCCGCCCACTAGCGGGACTATCCTACGAGCAGTACTTC.

This chain links TRBV28 with TRBJ1-1, with TRBD1 matching over 12 bases. CDR1 and CDR2 (germline): MDHEN, SYDVKM. Unmatched junction bases numbered 3, after V lost 1 base and J lost 0 bases. The CDR3 has 17 amino acids. This CDR3 is CASSLSWDRGLNTEAFF. The CDR3 DNA is TGTGCCAGCAGTTTATCTTGGGACAGGGGGCTGAACACTGAAGCTTTCTTT.

This chain uses TRBV30 with TRBJ2-7, with 8 bases aligning to TRBD2. This CDR3 has 14 residues. V was pared by 3 bases and J by 4 bases, with 8 bases of the junction left unmatched. The V gene's germline CDR1 is GTSNPN and CDR2 SVGIG (reference sequence). The CDR3 DNA reads as TGTGCCTGGAGCCAACTAGCGGAGGGTTACGAGCAGTACTTC. This gives the protein CAWSQLAEGYEQYF.

The chain joins TRBV6-6 to TRBJ2-7, with D possibly being TRBD2 (6 bases). The length of the CDR3 is 11 residues. The V end lost 10 bases, the J end lost 0 bases, and 7 bases lay between the germline ends. In germline, CDR1 is MNHNY, CDR2 SVGAGI (reference sequence). The CDR3 is CATGSSYEQYF. As DNA, the CDR3 is TGTGCCACCGGGAGCTCCTACGAGCAGTACTTC.

This sequence joins TRBV28 and TRBJ2-2; the D gene is possibly TRBD1 (6 bases). Germline CDR1 MDHEN, CDR2 SYDVKM. V dropped 0 bases and J dropped 1 base, with 12 bases sitting between them. This CDR3 is 17 amino acids long. This CDR3 is CASSLWAGALNTGELFF. CDR3 nucleotide sequence: TGTGCCAGCAGTTTATGGGCAGGGGCTTTGAACACCGGGGAGCTGTTTTTT. Together with reference TRBV28 and TRBJ2-2, the CDR3 gives the full variable domain: DVKVTQSSRYLVKRTGEKVFLECVQDMDHENMFWYRQDPGLGLRLIYFSYDVKMKEKGDIPEGYSVSREKKERFSLILESASTNQTSMYLCASSLWAGALNTGELFFGEGSRLTVL.

The chain links TRBV19 to TRBJ2-7, with 12 bases identical to TRBD1. V dropped 3 bases and J dropped 5; count of bases not matched to a gene: 11. Germline V gene lookup returns CDR1 LNHDA and CDR2 SQIVND (reference sequence). The CDR3 contains 17 residues. The CDR3 region is CASSIGPGTGGRDEQYF. DNA for the CDR3: TGTGCCAGTAGTATTGGACCTGGGACAGGGGGCCGCGACGAGCAGTACTTC. The full variable domain, completed using reference TRBV19 and TRBJ2-7, is DGGITQSPKYLFRKEGQNVTLSCEQNLNHDAMYWYRQDPGQGLRLIYYSQIVNDFQKGDIAEGYSVSREKKESFPLTVTSAQKNPTAFYLCASSIGPGTGGRDEQYFGPGTRLTVT.

The chain couples TRBV4-1 to TRBJ1-1; 9 positions match TRBD1. The germline CDR1 and CDR2 sequences are MGHRA and YSYEKL. The junction had 5 bases not matched to a gene; V was cut back by 5 bases and J by 1 base. This CDR3 has 15 amino acids. CDR3 region: CASSARTGENTEAFF. The CDR3 DNA follows: TGCGCCAGCAGCGCAAGGACAGGGGAGAACACTGAAGCTTTCTTT.

The chain links TRBV2 to TRBJ2-1; the match to TRBD2 covers 10 bases. The J segment lost 6 bases and the V segment lost 8 bases, leaving 10 bases of the junction unmatched. The CDR3 spans 15 residues. The V gene's germline CDR1 is SNHLY and CDR2 FYNNEI. For the CDR3, the DNA is TGTGCCAGCGGAGAGCGGGAGGGGGTTTGCAATGAGCAGTTCTTC. Residues: CASGEREGVCNEQFF.

The chain joins TRBV28 to TRBJ2-3, with 11 bases matching TRBD1. This CDR3 is built from 16 residues. V trimming: 3 bases; J trimming: 6 bases; junction bases outside the gene matches: 8. CDR1 MDHEN and CDR2 SYDVKM come from the germline V gene. DNA for the CDR3: TGTGCCAGCAGTTTTGGGAGGACAGGGGGCGTGGATACGCAGTATTTT. Protein product: CASSFGRTGGVDTQYF. Based on the CDR3 plus reference TRBV28 and TRBJ2-3, the full variable domain is DVKVTQSSRYLVKRTGEKVFLECVQDMDHENMFWYRQDPGLGLRLIYFSYDVKMKEKGDIPEGYSVSREKKERFSLILESASTNQTSMYLCASSFGRTGGVDTQYFGPGTRLTVL.